These 17 T cell receptor beta chains came from one sample sequenced in a study of cytomegalovirus exposure and HLA in healthy donors. 13 Jbeta primers and 60 Vbeta primers were used for the PCR. Some clones are missing from TCRdb's copy, which holds only in-frame ones; the method was immunoSEQ multiplex PCR. This table has 150,000 to 200,000 clones, around 78% appearing once. Source material: PBMCs. Receptor source: a woman aged 25 to 39 in good health and CMV-seropositive.

The chain joins TRBV4-1 to TRBJ1-2; 11 bases align to TRBD1. The CDR3 has 15 amino acids. V lost 4 bases and J lost 7; bases outside the gene matches: 8. CDR1 is MGHRA and CDR2 is YSYEKL in the germline V gene. The CDR3 sequence: CASSRLPGQGGGYTF. The CDR3, as DNA: TGCGCCAGCAGCCGGCTGCCGGGACAGGGGGGTGGCTACACCTTC.

V usage is TRBV5-5 and J usage is TRBJ2-7; 11 bases are shared with TRBD2. Germline values: CDR1 SGHKS, CDR2 YYEKEE (reference sequence). This CDR3 comprises 15 residues. Trimming at V came to 0 bases and at J to 7 bases, leaving 6 bases not matched to a gene. The CDR3 region is CASSLEATSGNEQYF. Written as DNA, the CDR3 is TGTGCCAGCAGCTTGGAGGCGACTAGCGGGAATGAGCAGTACTTC.

Only a few counts were recorded for this clone. The genes are TRBV30 and TRBJ2-3, with D unresolved. CDR3 length: 11 residues. V was clipped by 3 bases and J by 7 bases, with 8 bases between them. Per germline, CDR1 GTSNPN and CDR2 SVGIG (reference sequence). As DNA, the CDR3 is TGTGCCTGGAGGGGCCGGAATACGCAGTATTTT. Translated, it gives CAWRGRNTQYF.

This chain joins TRBV7-2 and TRBJ2-3; 7 nucleotides agree with TRBD2. CDR1 is SGHTA and CDR2 is FQGNSA in the germline V gene. The CDR3 spans 16 residues. The V segment lost 0 bases and the J segment 0 bases; nucleotides outside the gene matches: 3. The CDR3 reads CASSLAGGASTDTQYF. The CDR3 nucleotides are TGTGCCAGCAGCTTAGCGGGAGGGGCTAGCACAGATACGCAGTATTTT.

This clone was found a few times. Relative to the germline gene, one junction end is altered; a read error may explain this. The V call is TRBV7-7, the J call TRBJ1-3; 10 bases align to TRBD1. The CDR3 consists of 16 residues. Germline CDR1 reads SSHAT; CDR2 reads FNYEAQ (reference sequence). CDR3 amino acids: CASSLARTGGLNTIYF. The CDR3 DNA reads TGTGCTAGCAGCTTAGCTAGGACAGGGGGGTTAAACACCATATATTTT.

J is TRBJ2-7 and V is TRBV4-1, with D perhaps TRBD1 (6 bases). This CDR3 contains 14 residues. CDR1 MGHRA and CDR2 YSYEKL come from the germline V gene. V was trimmed by 4 bases and J by 5 bases, leaving 15 bases between them. DNA of the CDR3: TGCGCCAGCAGCCCGGACAGAGGCGCCAACGAGCAGTACTTC. This encodes CASSPDRGANEQYF.

This chain uses TRBV30 with TRBJ2-6; unclear D gene. The length of the CDR3 is 14 residues. V lost 0 bases and J 2 bases, leaving 5 bases between the germline ends. Per germline, CDR1 GTSNPN and CDR2 SVGIG (reference sequence). The CDR3 DNA sequence: TGTGCCTGGAGTGTCCTTGCTGGGGCCAACGTCCTGACTTTC. Translation gives CAWSVLAGANVLTF.

V is TRBV15 and J is TRBJ2-3; D is possibly TRBD2 (6 bases). This CDR3 region has 13 residues. V lost 1 base, J lost 5 bases, and 7 bases lay in between. Germline CDR1 LNHNV, CDR2 YYDKDF (reference sequence). The CDR3 spells CATSRGRGDTQYF. The CDR3 region has the DNA TGTGCCACCAGCAGAGGGCGGGGAGATACGCAGTATTTT.

This sequence joins TRBV6-1 and TRBJ2-7, with unresolved D. CDR1 is MNHNS and CDR2 is SASEGT in the germline V gene. The CDR3 sequence is 11 residues long. The ends were cut back, 5 bases at V and 3 bases at J, with 5 bases in the middle. This CDR3 is CASSPLYEQYF. DNA for the CDR3: TGTGCCAGCAGTCCCCTCTACGAGCAGTACTTC.

DNA for the CDR3: TGTGCCAGTAGTATTTCCAGGCGGGAGGGAGAGACCCAGTACTTC. This translates into CASSISRREGETQYF. This chain uses TRBV19 with TRBJ2-5, with 9 bases that match TRBD2. The CDR3 length is 15 residues. Germline values: CDR1 LNHDA, CDR2 SQIVND (reference sequence). Losses at the gene ends were 3 bases for V and 4 bases for J; bases not matched to a gene: 6.

V usage is TRBV9 and J usage is TRBJ2-5; 13 bases fit TRBD2. CDR3 length: 17 amino acids. The V and J ends lost 0 bases and 3 bases, in that order; junction bases with no gene match: 5. Looked up from germline, CDR1 is SGDLS and CDR2 is YYNGEE. CDR3 region: CASSVVPGLAGEETQYF. The CDR3 DNA sequence: TGTGCCAGCAGCGTAGTACCCGGACTAGCGGGAGAAGAGACCCAGTACTTC.

The chain has TRBV19 and TRBJ2-2; TRBD1 is a possible D gene (5 bases). This CDR3 has 14 amino acids. Trimming left V 5 bases short and J 6 bases short, with 13 bases between. CDR1 and CDR2 from the germline V gene are LNHDA and SQIVND (reference sequence). The DNA for the CDR3 is TGTGCCAGTAGTGAGCAGGGTTTCTCCGGGGAGCTGTTTTTT. Translated: CASSEQGFSGELFF.

This clone turned up a few times. The rearrangement joins TRBV6-6 to TRBJ1-2, with D uncertain. Per the germline V gene, CDR1 is MNHNY and CDR2 is SVGAGI (reference sequence). V dropped 6 bases and J dropped 5 bases, with 13 bases sitting between them. CDR3 length equals 13 residues. This chain's CDR3 is CASSQISTYGYTF. DNA for the CDR3: TGTGCCAGCAGCCAAATTTCAACTTATGGCTACACCTTC.

This chain joins TRBV10-3 and TRBJ2-5; weak D call: TRBD2 (6 bases). This CDR3 has 15 amino acids. Germline V gene lookup returns CDR1 ENHRY and CDR2 SYGVKD. Trimming shortened V by 2 bases and J by 4 bases, and 14 bases separated the two germline ends. The CDR3 region is CAISEGSNGRETQYF. CDR3 nucleotide sequence: TGTGCCATCAGTGAGGGGAGTAACGGGAGAGAGACCCAGTACTTC.

The chain recombines TRBV2 with TRBJ1-6, with 7 bases that match TRBD1. V was clipped by 6 bases and J by 13 bases; unmatched bases: 15. The germline V gene has CDR1 SNHLY and CDR2 FYNNEI. CDR3 size: 15 residues. Written as DNA, the CDR3 is TGTGCCAGCAGAGGAGAACAGGGGAGCGGTTTCCCCCTCCACTTT. Its protein product is CASRGEQGSGFPLHF.

V usage is TRBV7-8 and J usage is TRBJ1-5; D perhaps matches TRBD1 (6 bases). Trimming took 0 bases from V and 3 from J, leaving 15 bases between them. This CDR3 region has 17 residues. Germline-derived CDR1 and CDR2 are SGHVS and FQNEAQ. CDR3 nucleotide sequence: TGTGCCAGCAGCTTAGCGGCGAGGACAGCCGCCAATCAGCCCCAGCATTTT. As protein: CASSLAARTAANQPQHF.

This chain uses TRBV27 with TRBJ2-1; D remains ambiguous. V dropped 2 bases and J dropped 0 bases, with 11 bases sitting between them. Germline CDR1 reads MNHEY; CDR2 reads SMNVEV (reference sequence). CDR3 length equals 16 residues. CDR3 region: CASSLRRKSSYNEQFF. Written as DNA, the CDR3 is TGTGCCAGCAGTTTACGGCGGAAGAGCTCCTACAATGAGCAGTTCTTC.